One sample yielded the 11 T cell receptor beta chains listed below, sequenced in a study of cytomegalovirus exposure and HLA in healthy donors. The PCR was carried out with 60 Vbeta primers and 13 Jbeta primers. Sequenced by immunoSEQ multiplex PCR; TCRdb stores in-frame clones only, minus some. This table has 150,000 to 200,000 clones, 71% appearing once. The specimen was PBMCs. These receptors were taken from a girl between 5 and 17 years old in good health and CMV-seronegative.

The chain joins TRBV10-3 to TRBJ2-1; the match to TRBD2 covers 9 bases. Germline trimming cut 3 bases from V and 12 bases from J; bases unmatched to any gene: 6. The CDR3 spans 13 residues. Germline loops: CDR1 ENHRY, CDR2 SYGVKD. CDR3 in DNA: TGTGCCATCAGTGACGGGACTAGCCTGTGGCAGTTCTTC. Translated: CAISDGTSLWQFF.

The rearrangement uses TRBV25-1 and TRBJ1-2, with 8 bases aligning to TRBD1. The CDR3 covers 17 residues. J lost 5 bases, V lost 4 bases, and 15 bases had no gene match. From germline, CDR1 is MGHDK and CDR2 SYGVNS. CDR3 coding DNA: TGTGCCAGCAGTGGCAACAGGGGGGGCACTATAAGATATGGCTACACCTTC. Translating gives CASSGNRGGTIRYGYTF.

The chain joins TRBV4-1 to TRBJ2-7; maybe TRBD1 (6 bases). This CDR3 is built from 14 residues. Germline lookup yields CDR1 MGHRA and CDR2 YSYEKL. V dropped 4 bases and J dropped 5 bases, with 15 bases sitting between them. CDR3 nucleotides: TGCGCCAGCAGCCTCCGATGGACAGACGACGAGCAGTACTTC. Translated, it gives CASSLRWTDDEQYF.

The CDR3 coding sequence is TGCGCCAGCAGCTGGAGGACTAGCGGGGGGTACAATGAGCAGTTCTTC. Its protein is CASSWRTSGGYNEQFF. This chain joins TRBV5-1 and TRBJ2-1; 14 nucleotides agree with TRBD2. The CDR3 has 16 residues. With 3 bases clipped from V and 4 bases from J, the junction kept 3 bases outside the gene matches. The germline V gene has CDR1 SGHRS and CDR2 YFSETQ.

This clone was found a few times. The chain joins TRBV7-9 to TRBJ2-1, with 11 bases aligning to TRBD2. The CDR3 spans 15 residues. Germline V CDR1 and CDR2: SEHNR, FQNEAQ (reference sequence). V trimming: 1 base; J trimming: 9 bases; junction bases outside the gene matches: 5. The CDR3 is CASSLGSGGEGEQFF. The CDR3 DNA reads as TGTGCCAGCAGCTTAGGTAGCGGGGGGGAGGGTGAGCAGTTCTTC.

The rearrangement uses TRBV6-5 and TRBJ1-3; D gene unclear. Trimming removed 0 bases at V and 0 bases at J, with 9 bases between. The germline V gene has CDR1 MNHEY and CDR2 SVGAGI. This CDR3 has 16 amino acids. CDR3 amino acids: CASSYSGDGSGNTIYF. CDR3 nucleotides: TGTGCCAGCAGTTACTCCGGGGATGGCTCTGGAAACACCATATATTTT.

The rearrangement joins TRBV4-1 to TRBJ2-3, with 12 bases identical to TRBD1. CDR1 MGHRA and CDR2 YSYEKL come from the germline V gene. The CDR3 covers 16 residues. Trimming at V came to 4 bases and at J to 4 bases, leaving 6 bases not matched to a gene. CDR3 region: CASSPRDRGPADTQYF. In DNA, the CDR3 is TGCGCCAGCAGCCCTCGGGACAGGGGGCCAGCAGATACGCAGTATTTT.

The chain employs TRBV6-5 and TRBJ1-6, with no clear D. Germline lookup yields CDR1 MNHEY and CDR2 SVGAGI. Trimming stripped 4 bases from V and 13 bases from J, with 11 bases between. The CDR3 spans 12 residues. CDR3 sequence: CASSSLEIPLHF. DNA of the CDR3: TGTGCCAGCAGTTCCTTGGAGATTCCCCTCCACTTT.

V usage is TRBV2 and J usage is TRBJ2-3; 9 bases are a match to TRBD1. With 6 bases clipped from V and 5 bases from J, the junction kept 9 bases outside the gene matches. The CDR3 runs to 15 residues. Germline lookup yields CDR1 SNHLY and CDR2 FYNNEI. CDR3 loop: CASSLDRGGGDTQYF. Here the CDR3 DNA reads TGTGCCAGCAGCCTGGACAGGGGAGGAGGAGATACGCAGTATTTT.

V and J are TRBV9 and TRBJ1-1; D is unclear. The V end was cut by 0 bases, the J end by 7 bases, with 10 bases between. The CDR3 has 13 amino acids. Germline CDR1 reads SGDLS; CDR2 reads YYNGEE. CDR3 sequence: CASSVASRGEAFF. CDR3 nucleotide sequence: TGTGCCAGCAGCGTAGCGTCCCGGGGTGAAGCTTTCTTT.

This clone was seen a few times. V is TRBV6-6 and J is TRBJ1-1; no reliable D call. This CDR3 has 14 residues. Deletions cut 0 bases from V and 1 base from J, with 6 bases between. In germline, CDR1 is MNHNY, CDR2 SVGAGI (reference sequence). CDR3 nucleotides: TGTGCCAGCAGTTACTCGGGCAGGAACACTGAAGCTTTCTTT. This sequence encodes CASSYSGRNTEAFF.